The following is a T cell receptor (beta chain) sequence with its context. Its antigen remains unidentified. Some clones are missing from TCRdb's copy, which holds only in-frame ones; the method was immunoSEQ multiplex PCR. The sample holds 60,000 to 75,000 clones; 70% to 90% are singletons and the top ten take roughly 2%. The record originates from a study of Tregs in tolerant kidney transplant recipients. Study-level findings and limits: For some patients, primers changed over time, blocking nucleotide-level comparison.

The V gene's germline CDR1 is SGDLS and CDR2 YYNGEE. The junction had 6 bases not matched to a gene; V was cut back by 0 bases and J by 9 bases. The CDR3 runs to 14 residues. The rearrangement joins TRBV9 to TRBJ2-1; 7 bases map to TRBD2. The starting material was Tregs from blood, obtained before the transplant. This sequence originates from a human donor who received a combined kidney and bone marrow transplant. CDR3 protein: CASSVGGGRSEQFF. For the CDR3, the DNA is TGTGCCAGCAGCGTAGGGGGAGGGAGGAGTGAGCAGTTCTTC. The whole variable domain, remainder taken from reference TRBV9 and TRBJ2-1, is DSGVTQTPKHLITATGQRVTLRCSPRSGDLSVYWYQQSLDQGLQFLIQYYNGEERAKGNILERFSAQQFPDLHSELNLSSLELGDSALYFCASSVGGGRSEQFFGPGTRLTVL.